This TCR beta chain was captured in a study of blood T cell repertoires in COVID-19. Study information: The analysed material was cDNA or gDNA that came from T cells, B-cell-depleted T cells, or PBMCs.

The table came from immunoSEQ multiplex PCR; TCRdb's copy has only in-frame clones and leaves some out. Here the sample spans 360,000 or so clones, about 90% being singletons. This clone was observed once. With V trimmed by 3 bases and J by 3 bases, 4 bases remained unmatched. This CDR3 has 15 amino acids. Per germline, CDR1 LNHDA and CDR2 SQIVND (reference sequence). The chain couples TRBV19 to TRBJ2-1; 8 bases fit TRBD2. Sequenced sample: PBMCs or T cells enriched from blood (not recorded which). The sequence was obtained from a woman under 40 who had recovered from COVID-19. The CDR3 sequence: CASSIYGTSYNEQFF. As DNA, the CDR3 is TGTGCCAGTAGTATTTATGGGACTAGCTACAATGAGCAGTTCTTC.